This T cell receptor beta chain was sequenced during a study of cytomegalovirus exposure and HLA in healthy donors. Comments on this clone: Its target is unknown.

General observations from the study: It is likely that the observed cluster of highly shared sequence variants was a sequencing artifact.

The PCR had 60 Vbeta and 13 Jbeta primers. The protocol was immunoSEQ multiplex PCR, while the TCRdb copy is restricted to in-frame clones and leaves out a portion. In the table there are some 150,000 clones, roughly 80% of which are singletons. The ends lost 0 bases at V and 7 bases at J; junction bases unmatched: 10. The CDR3 sequence is 16 residues long. In germline, CDR1 is SGHAT, CDR2 FQNNGV. Specimen: PBMCs. The TCR was taken from a man aged 35 to 55 in good health and CMV-seropositive. The chain has TRBV11-2 and TRBJ1-2, with TRBD1 identical over 8 bases. CDR3 sequence (DNA): TGTGCCAGCAGCTTAGATTCGGACAGGGCCCTCGGTGGCTACACCTTC. Protein sequence: CASSLDSDRALGGYTF.